The 32 T cell receptor beta chains below were found in one sample sequenced in a study of blood T cells in healthy people across ages. Through a sample-barcoded 5' primer and a J-beta primer mix, a second PCR was run for roughly 6 to 12 cycles. TCRdb re-analysed the 5' RACE reads in MiXCR, keeping a single row per CDR3 protein. The repertoire has 1.5 million to 2 million distinct CDR3 sequences, 34% of them found once; the top ten carry about 11%. Sequenced sample: blood. Receptor source: a young woman in good health.

The chain carries TRBV4-1 and TRBJ2-3; 11 nucleotides match TRBD2. The length of the CDR3 is 15 residues. J lost 6 bases, V lost 8 bases, and 10 bases had no gene match. The V gene's germline CDR1 is MGHRA and CDR2 YSYEKL. The CDR3 region has the DNA TGCGCCAGCGGCAACATCCTAGCGGGAGGCGATACGCAGTATTTT. Translating it yields CASGNILAGGDTQYF.

This clonotype was detected a few times. Mismatch with germline at one junction end may stem from a read error. The chain couples TRBV20-1 to TRBJ2-3, with unresolved D. The CDR3 sequence is 14 residues long. Germline V gene data show CDR1 as DFQATT and CDR2 as SNEGSKA (reference sequence). The CDR3 protein is CSARPGGVTDAQYF. The CDR3 DNA follows: TGCAGTGCTAGACCGGGCGGAGTCACAGATGCGCAGTATTTT.

This clonotype has more than one count but fewer than ten. The rearrangement joins TRBV12-3 or TRBV12-4 to TRBJ1-5; TRBD1 aligns across 11 bases. This CDR3 contains 15 residues. V gave up 5 bases and J gave up 9 bases; unmatched junction bases: 9. The CDR3 DNA follows: TGTGCCAGCAGTGGGGGACAGGGGGTCGTAGGGCCCCAGCATTTT. It translates to CASSGGQGVVGPQHF.

V is TRBV20-1 and J is TRBJ2-7; D uncertain. Per the germline V gene, CDR1 is DFQATT and CDR2 is SNEGSKA (reference sequence). The germline V and J ends were trimmed by 6 bases and 6 bases, with 27 bases remaining between them. CDR3 size: 16 residues. CDR3 amino acids: CSAKQSGSASHLEQYF. As DNA, the CDR3 is TGCAGTGCCAAGCAGAGTGGGTCAGCCAGTCATCTCGAGCAGTACTTC.

This clonotype was picked up many times. The chain carries TRBV18 and TRBJ2-1; 11 positions match TRBD2. This CDR3 spans 17 amino acids. V was clipped by 0 bases and J by 9 bases; unmatched bases: 10. CDR1 is KGHSH and CDR2 is LQKENI in the germline V gene. The CDR3 coding sequence is TGTGCCAGCTCACCACCGGCTAGCGGGGGGAGTCAGGGTGAGCAGTTCTTC. Encoded protein: CASSPPASGGSQGEQFF.

This clonotype was seen only a few times. The CDR3 DNA is TGTGCCAGCAGCGGTACAGGCCGCCCCGGGACACGCTACGAGCAGTACTTC. Protein: CASSGTGRPGTRYEQYF. The genes are TRBV2 and TRBJ2-7; weak D call: TRBD1 (6 bases). This CDR3 has 17 residues. Germline loops: CDR1 SNHLY, CDR2 FYNNEI. With 6 bases removed from V and 3 bases from J, the gap between germline ends came to 24 bases.

V gene TRBV5-1 combines with J gene TRBJ2-7, with 11 bases matching TRBD2. Germline loops: CDR1 SGHRS, CDR2 YFSETQ. V trimming: 2 bases; J trimming: 2 bases; junction bases outside the gene matches: 3. The CDR3 runs to 15 residues. DNA of the CDR3: TGCGCCAGCAGCTTTCAGACTAGCGGGGCCTACGAGCAGTACTTC. The encoded protein is CASSFQTSGAYEQYF.

Points on this clonotype: At one end the junction does not follow the germline gene, possibly because of a read error. The chain employs TRBV10-1 and TRBJ2-7; D possibly uses TRBD1 or TRBD2 (5 bases each). Germline-derived CDR1 and CDR2 are WNHNN and SYGVQD (reference sequence). CDR3 length: 13 amino acids. The CDR3 protein is CASSPRESYVQYF. The CDR3 DNA sequence: TGCGCCAGCAGTCCCAGGGAGAGCTACGTGCAGTACTTC.

This clonotype was counted a few times. This chain links TRBV2 with TRBJ2-7; no firm D call. The V gene lost 7 bases and the J gene lost 7 bases, with 11 bases spanning the gap. The CDR3 spans 11 residues. The V gene's germline CDR1 is SNHLY and CDR2 FYNNEI. The chain's CDR3 is CASKSMVEQYF. For the CDR3, the DNA is TGTGCCAGCAAGTCGATGGTTGAGCAGTACTTC.

On this clonotype itself: The junction departs from the called germline gene at one end, perhaps through a read error. The chain employs TRBV12-3 or TRBV12-4 and TRBJ2-6; 7 bases are shared with TRBD1. This CDR3 contains 17 residues. The CDR3 region is CASSSPDRAAGANVRTF. The CDR3 DNA reads TGTGCCAGCAGTTCCCCCGACAGGGCGGCAGGGGCCAACGTCCGGACTTTC.

This clonotype was recorded a few times. The rearrangement joins TRBV7-3 to TRBJ2-1; D gene ambiguous. The CDR3 length is 16 residues. Trimming cost V 1 base and J 1 base, with 11 bases left between them. Germline CDR1 SGHTA, CDR2 FQGTGA. Here the CDR3 DNA reads TGTGCCAGCAGCTTAAGTTCTTTCGCGTCCTACAATGAGCAGTTCTTC. It translates to CASSLSSFASYNEQFF.

V gene TRBV12-3 or TRBV12-4 combines with J gene TRBJ2-3; D not resolved. The CDR3 is made up of 14 amino acids. With 7 bases removed from V and 4 bases from J, the gap between germline ends came to 15 bases. The CDR3 loop reads CASTLGPFADTQYF. The CDR3 coding sequence is TGTGCCAGCACCCTGGGCCCGTTCGCAGATACGCAGTATTTT.

On this clonotype: An end of the junction differs from the germline gene, which may be a read error. The chain carries TRBV18 and TRBJ2-5, with D perhaps TRBD1 (6 bases). CDR1 KGHSH and CDR2 LQKENI come from the germline V gene. The CDR3 is 13 amino acids. As DNA, the CDR3 is TGTGCCAGCTCACCGGGACAAGAAGAGACCCGGTACTTC. Translation: CASSPGQEETRYF.

This clonotype came up a few times. It may be a read error: a sequence one base away is much more abundant. The CDR3: CARSDHRGHQPQHF. Written as DNA, the CDR3 is TGTGCCCGCAGTGACCACAGGGGGCATCAGCCCCAGCATTTT. V is TRBV25-1 and J is TRBJ1-5; 9 nucleotides align to TRBD1. The CDR3 contains 14 residues. Germline V gives CDR1 MGHDK, CDR2 SYGVNS.

Of note for this clonotype: A much larger clone lies a single base off, so this may be a read error. This chain uses TRBV4-1 with TRBJ2-3, with D maybe TRBD2 (5 bases). Germline CDR1 reads MGHRA; CDR2 reads YSYEKL. Trimming left V 2 bases short and J 10 bases short, with 16 bases between. The CDR3 consists of 14 residues. The CDR3 sequence is CASSQTRLRDAQYF. The CDR3 coding sequence is TGCGCCAGCAGCCAAACCCGACTGAGGGATGCGCAGTATTTT.

This clonotype was seen more than once but under ten times. The chain combines TRBV6-5 with TRBJ1-1; 7 positions agree with TRBD1. The CDR3 runs to 14 residues. The trim removed 7 bases at V and 3 bases at J, leaving 8 bases unmatched. Germline CDR1 MNHEY, CDR2 SVGAGI. The CDR3 sequence: CASTSRQGDTEAFF. The DNA of the CDR3 is TGTGCCAGCACCTCACGACAGGGTGACACTGAAGCTTTCTTT.

This chain links TRBV3-1 with TRBJ2-7; D may be TRBD2 (5 bases). The V gene lost 1 base and the J gene lost 1 base, with 11 bases spanning the gap. The CDR3 is 15 amino acids. Per the germline V gene, CDR1 is LGHDT and CDR2 is YNNKEL (reference sequence). CDR3 protein: CASSQASRGSYEQYF. The CDR3 DNA sequence: TGTGCCAGCAGCCAAGCTAGTCGGGGTTCCTACGAGCAGTACTTC.

The rearrangement uses TRBV7-8 and TRBJ2-1; maybe TRBD2 (6 bases). Germline values: CDR1 SGHVS, CDR2 FQNEAQ. The germline V and J ends were trimmed by 3 bases and 4 bases, with 19 bases remaining between them. This CDR3 has 17 residues. CDR3 sequence (DNA): TGTGCCAGCAGCTTTTACGATCTAGCGAGCGCTTACAATGAGCAGTTCTTC. This gives the protein CASSFYDLASAYNEQFF.

The chain carries TRBV9 and TRBJ2-5; TRBD1 or TRBD2 may be the D gene (5 bases each). The CDR3 totals 13 residues. Deletions cut 0 bases from V and 4 bases from J, with 7 bases between. Germline values: CDR1 SGDLS, CDR2 YYNGEE. The CDR3 loop is CASSVAGRETQYF. Written as DNA, the CDR3 is TGTGCCAGCAGCGTAGCGGGGCGAGAGACCCAGTACTTC.

Ten or more counts support this clonotype. V usage is TRBV4-2 and J usage is TRBJ2-1, with 8 bases identical to TRBD2. J gave up 4 bases and V 5 bases, and 7 bases lay outside the gene matches. This CDR3 is built from 15 residues. Germline V gene sequence: CDR1 LGHNA, CDR2 YNFKEQ. The CDR3 reads CASSRAGDLYNEQFF. The CDR3 DNA reads TGTGCCAGCAGCAGAGCGGGGGACTTGTACAATGAGCAGTTCTTC.

The chain is built from TRBV5-1 and TRBJ2-7, with D possibly matching TRBD1 (5 bases). The germline CDR1 and CDR2 sequences are SGHRS and YFSETQ. Between the trimmed V and J ends, which lost 3 bases and 5 bases, there was a span of 12 bases. This CDR3 contains 13 residues. The CDR3: CASSSDIRDEQYF. In DNA, the CDR3 is TGCGCCAGCAGCTCGGACATTCGGGACGAGCAGTACTTC.

V usage is TRBV20-1 and J usage is TRBJ1-5; D gene unclear. CDR1 is DFQATT, CDR2 SNEGSKA, per germline (reference sequence). The CDR3 has 15 amino acids. V lost 1 base, J lost 0 bases, and 10 bases lay in between. Here the CDR3 DNA reads TGCAGTGCTAGAGCTATCCACTATAGCAATCAGCCCCAGCATTTT. This gives the protein CSARAIHYSNQPQHF.

The chain links TRBV6-5 to TRBJ1-2; the D is unclear. The germline gives CDR1 MNHEY, CDR2 SVGAGI. V was cut by 2 bases and J by 0 bases, with 10 bases left in between. The CDR3 loop spans 15 amino acids. The CDR3 sequence is CASSYGETSNYGYTF. The CDR3 nucleotides read TGTGCCAGCAGTTACGGGGAGACATCTAACTATGGCTACACCTTC.

The chain recombines TRBV7-9 with TRBJ2-1; 7 bases agree with TRBD1. Germline V gene data show CDR1 as SEHNR and CDR2 as FQNEAQ (reference sequence). This CDR3 has 15 residues. The trim removed 10 bases at V and 7 bases at J, leaving 16 bases unmatched. CDR3 protein: CATVEFGQVRNEQFF. In DNA, the CDR3 is TGTGCCACTGTCGAATTCGGACAGGTCCGGAATGAGCAGTTCTTC.

The J gene is TRBJ1-2, the V gene TRBV15; D remains unclear. CDR1 is LNHNV and CDR2 is YYDKDF in the germline V gene (reference sequence). The CDR3 totals 14 residues. The germline V and J ends were trimmed by 11 bases and 0 bases, with 16 bases remaining between them. The CDR3 DNA sequence: TGTGCCCCGAGGTTAAAGGGCCCTAACTATGGCTACACCTTC. Translation gives CAPRLKGPNYGYTF.

The chain carries TRBV11-2 and TRBJ2-4; TRBD1 agrees at 7 bases. The DNA end lines up better with TRBJ2-5; the J call may be wrong. The CDR3 has 14 amino acids. Germline loops: CDR1 SGHAT, CDR2 FQNNGV. The CDR3 protein is CASSLVRDSETQYF. The CDR3 bases are TGTGCCAGCAGCTTAGTCCGGGACAGCGAGACCCAGTACTTC.

CDR3 sequence reads: CASSQAGDRVSHEQYF. The CDR3 DNA follows: TGTGCCAGCAGCCAAGCGGGAGACAGGGTGTCTCACGAGCAGTACTTC. V gene TRBV3-1 combines with J gene TRBJ2-7, with D possibly being TRBD1 (7 bases). The length of the CDR3 is 16 residues. CDR1 and CDR2 (germline): LGHDT, YNNKEL (reference sequence). The V end was cut by 1 base, the J end by 5 bases, with 18 bases between.

This clonotype was seen many times. The V gene is TRBV12-3 or TRBV12-4, the J gene TRBJ2-5; 13 bases line up with TRBD2. With 6 bases clipped from V and 5 bases from J, the junction kept 6 bases outside the gene matches. This CDR3 contains 15 residues. The DNA for the CDR3 is TGTGCCAGCAGGTCCGGACTAGCGGGAGCGGAGACCCAGTACTTC. As protein: CASRSGLAGAETQYF.

This clonotype appeared once. Mismatch with germline at one junction end may stem from a read error. The chain links TRBV5-1 to TRBJ2-1; D unresolved. The germline CDR1 and CDR2 sequences are SGHRS and YFSETQ. The CDR3 has 14 amino acids. The CDR3, as DNA: TGCGCCAGCAGGGATGGTCACTCCTGCAATGAGCAGTTCTTC. Translation: CASRDGHSCNEQFF. Based on the CDR3 plus reference TRBV5-1 and TRBJ2-1, the full variable domain is KAGVTQTPRYLIKTRGQQVTLSCSPISGHRSVSWYQQTPGQGLQFLFEYFSETQRNKGNFPGRFSGRQFSNSRSEMNVSTLELGDSALYLCASRDGHSCNEQFFGPGTRLTVL.

This clonotype came up many times. The CDR3: CASSPSRGVALQETQYF. The CDR3 bases are TGTGCCAGCAGCCCCAGCAGGGGCGTAGCGTTACAAGAGACCCAGTACTTC. The V gene is TRBV6-2 or TRBV6-3, the J gene TRBJ2-5, with D tentatively TRBD1 (6 bases). V gave up 6 bases and J gave up 2 bases, with 22 bases separating them. CDR1 and CDR2 from the germline V gene are MNHEY and SVGEGT. The CDR3 is 17 residues long.

The V call is TRBV27, the J call TRBJ2-7; TRBD1 might be the D (6 bases). V lost 8 bases and J 2 bases, leaving 13 bases between the germline ends. Germline V gives CDR1 MNHEY, CDR2 SMNVEV (reference sequence). The CDR3 totals 13 residues. The CDR3 loop reads CASERAGAYEQYF. The DNA for the CDR3 is TGTGCCAGCGAACGGGCAGGGGCCTACGAGCAGTACTTC.

This clonotype was seen a few times. The genes are TRBV7-9 and TRBJ2-2; D is uncertain. CDR3 length: 16 amino acids. Per the germline V gene, CDR1 is SEHNR and CDR2 is FQNEAQ (reference sequence). V was shortened by 4 bases and J by 0 bases, with 12 bases between the two germline ends. CDR3 protein: CASSSNSVSNTGELFF. As DNA, the CDR3 is TGTGCCAGCAGCTCCAATTCGGTTTCGAACACCGGGGAGCTGTTTTTT.